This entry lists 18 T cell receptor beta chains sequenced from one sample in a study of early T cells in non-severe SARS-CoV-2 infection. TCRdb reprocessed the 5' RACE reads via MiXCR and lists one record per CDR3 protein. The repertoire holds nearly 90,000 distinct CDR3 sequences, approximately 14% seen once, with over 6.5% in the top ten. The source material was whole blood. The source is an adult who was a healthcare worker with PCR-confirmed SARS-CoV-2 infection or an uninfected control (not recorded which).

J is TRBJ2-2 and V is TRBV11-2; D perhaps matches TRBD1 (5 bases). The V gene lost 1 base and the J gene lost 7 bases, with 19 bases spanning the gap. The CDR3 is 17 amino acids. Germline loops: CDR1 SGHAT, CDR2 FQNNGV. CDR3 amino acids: CASSLVPGIEFGGELFF. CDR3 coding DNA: TGTGCCAGCAGCTTAGTTCCAGGGATTGAATTCGGCGGGGAGCTGTTTTTT.

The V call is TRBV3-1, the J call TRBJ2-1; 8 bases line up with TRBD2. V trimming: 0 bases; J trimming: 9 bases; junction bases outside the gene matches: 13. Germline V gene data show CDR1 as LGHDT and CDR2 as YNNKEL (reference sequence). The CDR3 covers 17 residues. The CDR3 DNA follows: TGTGCCAGCAGCCAAGATGTACTCAGCGGGAGTCATAGTGAGCAGTTCTTC. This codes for CASSQDVLSGSHSEQFF.

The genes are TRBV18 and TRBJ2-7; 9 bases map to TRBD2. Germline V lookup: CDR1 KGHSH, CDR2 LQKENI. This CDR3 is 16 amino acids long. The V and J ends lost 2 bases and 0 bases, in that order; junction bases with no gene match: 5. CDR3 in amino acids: CASSPYDSGSSYEQYF. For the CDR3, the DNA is TGTGCCAGCTCACCATATGATAGCGGGAGCTCCTACGAGCAGTACTTC.

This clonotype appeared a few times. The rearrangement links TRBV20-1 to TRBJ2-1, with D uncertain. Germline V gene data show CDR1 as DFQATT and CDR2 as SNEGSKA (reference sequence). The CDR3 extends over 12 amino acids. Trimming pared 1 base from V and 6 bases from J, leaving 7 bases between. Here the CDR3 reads CSARVGTNEQFF. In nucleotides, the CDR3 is TGCAGTGCTAGAGTCGGTACCAATGAGCAGTTCTTC.

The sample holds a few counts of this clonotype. The CDR3 nucleotides read TGTGCCAGCAGCTCACCAATGCGGGAAGACAATGAGCAGTTCTTC. It encodes CASSSPMREDNEQFF. V usage is TRBV7-8 and J usage is TRBJ2-1, with D possibly matching TRBD2 (6 bases). Trimming shortened V by 4 bases and J by 5 bases, and 15 bases separated the two germline ends. This CDR3 is built from 15 residues. Per the germline V gene, CDR1 is SGHVS and CDR2 is FQNEAQ.

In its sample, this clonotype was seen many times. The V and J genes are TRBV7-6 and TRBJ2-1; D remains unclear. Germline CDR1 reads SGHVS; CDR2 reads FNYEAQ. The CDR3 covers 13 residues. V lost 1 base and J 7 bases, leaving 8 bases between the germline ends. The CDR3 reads CASSLGYGNEQFF. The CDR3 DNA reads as TGTGCCAGCAGCTTAGGGTACGGAAATGAGCAGTTCTTC. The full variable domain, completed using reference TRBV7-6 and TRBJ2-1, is GAGVSQSPRYKVTKRGQDVALRCDPISGHVSLYWYRQALGQGPEFLTYFNYEAQQDKSGLPNDRFSAERPEGSISTLTIQRTEQRDSAMYRCASSLGYGNEQFFGPGTRLTVL.

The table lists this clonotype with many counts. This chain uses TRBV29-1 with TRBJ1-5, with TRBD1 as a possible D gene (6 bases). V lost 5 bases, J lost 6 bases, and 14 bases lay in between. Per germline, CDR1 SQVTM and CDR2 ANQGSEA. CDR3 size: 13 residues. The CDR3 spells CSVLARGGQPQHF. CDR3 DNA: TGCAGCGTTTTAGCCAGGGGCGGTCAGCCCCAGCATTTT.

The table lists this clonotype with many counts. The CDR3 region has the DNA TGCGCCAGCAGCTTGGAAACCGCCTACGAGCAGTACTTC. Its protein is CASSLETAYEQYF. The chain combines TRBV5-1 with TRBJ2-7, with D hard to call. The CDR3 has 13 amino acids. CDR1 and CDR2 (germline): SGHRS, YFSETQ. Between the trimmed V and J ends, which lost 0 bases and 2 bases, there was a span of 6 bases.

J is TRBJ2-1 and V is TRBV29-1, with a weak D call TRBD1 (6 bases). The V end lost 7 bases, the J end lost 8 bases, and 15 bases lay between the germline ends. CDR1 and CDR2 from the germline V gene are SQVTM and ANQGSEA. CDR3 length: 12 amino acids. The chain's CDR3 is CSGRGVIDEQFF. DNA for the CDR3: TGCAGCGGCAGGGGCGTGATTGATGAGCAGTTCTTC.

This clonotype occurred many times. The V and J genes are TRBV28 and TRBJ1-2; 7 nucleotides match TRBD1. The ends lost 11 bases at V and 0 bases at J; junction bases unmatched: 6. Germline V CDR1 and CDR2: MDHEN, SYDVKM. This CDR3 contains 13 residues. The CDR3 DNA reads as TGTGCCCACCGGGGGACAGCTAACTATGGCTACACCTTC. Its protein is CAHRGTANYGYTF.

CDR3 amino acids: CASSLSNQNQPQHF. CDR3 sequence (DNA): TGTGCCAGCAGTTTATCAAACCAGAATCAGCCCCAGCATTTT. The chain joins TRBV27 to TRBJ1-5; D not resolved. This CDR3 has 14 residues. Trimming stripped 0 bases from V and 4 bases from J, with 7 bases between. Germline CDR1 and CDR2: MNHEY and SMNVEV (reference sequence).

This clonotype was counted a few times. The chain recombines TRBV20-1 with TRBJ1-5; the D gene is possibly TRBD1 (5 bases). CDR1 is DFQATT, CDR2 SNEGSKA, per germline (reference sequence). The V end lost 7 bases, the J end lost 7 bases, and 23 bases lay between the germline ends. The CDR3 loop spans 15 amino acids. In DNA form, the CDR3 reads TGCAGTGTGTTCAAGGGGCTAGGGAGCGGCCAGCCCCAGCATTTT. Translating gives CSVFKGLGSGQPQHF.

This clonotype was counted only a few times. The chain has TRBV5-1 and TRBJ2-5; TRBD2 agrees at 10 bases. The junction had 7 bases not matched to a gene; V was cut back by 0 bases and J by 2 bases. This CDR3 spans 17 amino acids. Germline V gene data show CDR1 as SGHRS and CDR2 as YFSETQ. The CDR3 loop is CASSLASTSGNQETQYF. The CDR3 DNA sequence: TGCGCCAGCAGCTTGGCCTCCACTAGCGGGAATCAAGAGACCCAGTACTTC.

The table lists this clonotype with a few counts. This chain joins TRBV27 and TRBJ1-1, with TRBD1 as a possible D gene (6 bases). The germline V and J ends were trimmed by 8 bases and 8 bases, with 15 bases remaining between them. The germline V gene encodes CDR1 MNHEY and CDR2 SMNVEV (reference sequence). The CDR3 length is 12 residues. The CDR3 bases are TGTGCCAGCGGGGGCGCCAATCAAGAAGCTTTCTTT. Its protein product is CASGGANQEAFF.

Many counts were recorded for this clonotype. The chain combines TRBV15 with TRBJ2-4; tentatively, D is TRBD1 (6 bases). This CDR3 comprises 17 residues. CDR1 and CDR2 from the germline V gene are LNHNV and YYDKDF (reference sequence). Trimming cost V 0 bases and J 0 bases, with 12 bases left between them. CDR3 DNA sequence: TGTGCCACCAGCAGAGATCGGGACATACTAGCCAAAAACATTCAGTACTTC. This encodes CATSRDRDILAKNIQYF.

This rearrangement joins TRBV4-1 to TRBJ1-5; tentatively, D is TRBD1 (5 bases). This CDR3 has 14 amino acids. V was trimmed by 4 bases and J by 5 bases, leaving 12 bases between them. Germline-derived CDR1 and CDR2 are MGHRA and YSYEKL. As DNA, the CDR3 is TGCGCCAGCAGCCTTGTCGAAGGGGATCAGCCCCAGCATTTT. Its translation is CASSLVEGDQPQHF.

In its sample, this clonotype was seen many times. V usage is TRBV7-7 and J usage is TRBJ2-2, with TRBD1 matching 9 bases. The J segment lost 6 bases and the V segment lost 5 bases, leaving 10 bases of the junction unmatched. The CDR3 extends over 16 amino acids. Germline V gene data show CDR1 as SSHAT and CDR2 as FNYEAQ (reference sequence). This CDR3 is CASSPGTGNYAGELFF. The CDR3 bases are TGTGCCAGCAGCCCCGGGACAGGGAATTATGCCGGGGAGCTGTTTTTT.

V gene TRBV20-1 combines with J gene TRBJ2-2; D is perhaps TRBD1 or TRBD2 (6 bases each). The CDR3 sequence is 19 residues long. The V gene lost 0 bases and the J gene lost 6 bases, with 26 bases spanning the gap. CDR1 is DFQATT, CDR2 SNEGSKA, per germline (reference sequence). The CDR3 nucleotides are TGCAGTGCTAGAGACCCCGATAGAGAGGGGGGATCTCTACCCGGGGAGCTGTTTTTT. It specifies CSARDPDREGGSLPGELFF.